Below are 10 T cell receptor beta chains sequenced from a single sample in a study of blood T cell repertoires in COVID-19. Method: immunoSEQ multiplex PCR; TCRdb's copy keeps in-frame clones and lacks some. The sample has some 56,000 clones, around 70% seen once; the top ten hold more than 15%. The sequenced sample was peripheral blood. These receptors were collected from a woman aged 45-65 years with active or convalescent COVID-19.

CDR3 DNA: TGTGCCAGCAGTCCGGGACTAGCGGGAGGGGAGGGCCAGTACTTC. It yields the protein CASSPGLAGGEGQYF. The J gene is TRBJ2-5, the V gene TRBV2; 16 bases map to TRBD2. V trimming: 5 bases; J trimming: 10 bases; junction bases outside the gene matches: 7. The germline V gene encodes CDR1 SNHLY and CDR2 FYNNEI. The CDR3 runs to 15 residues.

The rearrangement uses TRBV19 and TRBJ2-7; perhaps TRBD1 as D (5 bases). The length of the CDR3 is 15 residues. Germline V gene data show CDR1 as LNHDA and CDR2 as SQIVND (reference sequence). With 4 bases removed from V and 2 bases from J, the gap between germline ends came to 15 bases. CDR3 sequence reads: CASSNPAAGTYEQYF. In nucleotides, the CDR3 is TGTGCCAGTAGTAACCCCGCGGCAGGGACCTACGAGCAGTACTTC.

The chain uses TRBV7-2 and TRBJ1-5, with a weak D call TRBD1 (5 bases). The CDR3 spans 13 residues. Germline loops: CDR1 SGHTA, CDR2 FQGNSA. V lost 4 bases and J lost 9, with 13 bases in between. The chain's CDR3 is CASSSGTVLPQHF. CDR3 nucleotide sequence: TGTGCCAGCAGCTCGGGGACTGTTCTGCCCCAGCATTTT.

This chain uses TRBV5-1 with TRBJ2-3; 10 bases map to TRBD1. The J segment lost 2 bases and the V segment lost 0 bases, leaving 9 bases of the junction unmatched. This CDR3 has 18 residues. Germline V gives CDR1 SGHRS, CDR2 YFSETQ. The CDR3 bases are TGCGCCAGCAGCTTGGGACAGGGGGCATATGATGACACAGATACGCAGTATTTT. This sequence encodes CASSLGQGAYDDTDTQYF. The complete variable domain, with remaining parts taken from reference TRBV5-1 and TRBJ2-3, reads KAGVTQTPRYLIKTRGQQVTLSCSPISGHRSVSWYQQTPGQGLQFLFEYFSETQRNKGNFPGRFSGRQFSNSRSEMNVSTLELGDSALYLCASSLGQGAYDDTDTQYFGPGTRLTVL.

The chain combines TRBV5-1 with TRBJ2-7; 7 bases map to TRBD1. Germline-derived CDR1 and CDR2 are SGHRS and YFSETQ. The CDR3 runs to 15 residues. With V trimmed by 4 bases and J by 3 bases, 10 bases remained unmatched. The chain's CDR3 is CASSPSATGLYEQYF. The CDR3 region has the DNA TGCGCCAGCAGCCCCAGCGCGACAGGGCTCTACGAGCAGTACTTC.

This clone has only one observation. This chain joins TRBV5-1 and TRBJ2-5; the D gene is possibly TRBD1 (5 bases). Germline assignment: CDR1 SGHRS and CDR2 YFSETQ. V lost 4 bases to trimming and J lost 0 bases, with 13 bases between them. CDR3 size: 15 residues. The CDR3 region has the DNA TGCGCCAGCAGCAAGGACACGTTGTACCAAGAGACCCAGTACTTC. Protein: CASSKDTLYQETQYF.

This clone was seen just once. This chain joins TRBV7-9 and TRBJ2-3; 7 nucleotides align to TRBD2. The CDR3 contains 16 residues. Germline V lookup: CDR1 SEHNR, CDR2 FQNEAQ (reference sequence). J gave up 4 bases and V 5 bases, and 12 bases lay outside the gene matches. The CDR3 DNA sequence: TGTGCCAGCAGCCGCCTCGGGCGGGAGAGCCCAGATACGCAGTATTTT. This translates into CASSRLGRESPDTQYF.

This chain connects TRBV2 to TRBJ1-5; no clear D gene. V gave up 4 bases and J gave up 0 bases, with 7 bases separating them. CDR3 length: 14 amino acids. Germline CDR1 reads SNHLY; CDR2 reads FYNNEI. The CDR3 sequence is CASSVELSNQPQHF. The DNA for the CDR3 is TGTGCCAGCAGTGTAGAACTTAGCAATCAGCCCCAGCATTTT. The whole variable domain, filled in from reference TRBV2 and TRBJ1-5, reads EPEVTQTPSHQVTQMGQEVILRCVPISNHLYFYWYRQILGQKVEFLVSFYNNEISEKSEIFDDQFSVERPDGSNFTLKIRSTKLEDSAMYFCASSVELSNQPQHFGDGTRLSIL.

This CDR3 reads CASSLLNEQFF. The CDR3 nucleotides read TGCGCCAGCAGCTTGTTAAATGAGCAGTTCTTC. This sequence joins TRBV5-1 and TRBJ2-1, with D hard to call. CDR1 and CDR2 (germline): SGHRS, YFSETQ. The CDR3 has 11 amino acids. V lost 1 base and J 7 bases, leaving 3 bases between the germline ends.

This chain's CDR3 is CASSPGTGGAFDTEAFF. CDR3 in DNA: TGCGCCAGCAGCCCCGGGACAGGGGGCGCTTTCGACACTGAAGCTTTCTTT. V usage is TRBV5-1 and J usage is TRBJ1-1; 12 bases are a match to TRBD1. Germline assignment: CDR1 SGHRS and CDR2 YFSETQ. The length of the CDR3 is 17 residues. The V and J ends lost 4 bases and 3 bases, in that order; junction bases with no gene match: 10.